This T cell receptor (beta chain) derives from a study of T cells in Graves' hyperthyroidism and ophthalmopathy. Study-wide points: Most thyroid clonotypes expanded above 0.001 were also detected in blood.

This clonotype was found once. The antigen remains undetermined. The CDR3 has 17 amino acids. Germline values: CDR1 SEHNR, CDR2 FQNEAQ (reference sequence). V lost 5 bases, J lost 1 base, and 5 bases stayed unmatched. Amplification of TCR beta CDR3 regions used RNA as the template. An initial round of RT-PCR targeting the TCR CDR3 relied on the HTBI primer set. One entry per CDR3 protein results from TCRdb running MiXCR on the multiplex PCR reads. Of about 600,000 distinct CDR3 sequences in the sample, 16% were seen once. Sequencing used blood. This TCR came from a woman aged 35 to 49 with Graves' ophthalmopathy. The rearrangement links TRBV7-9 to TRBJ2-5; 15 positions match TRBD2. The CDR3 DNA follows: TGTGCCAGCAGCAAAGGACTAGCGGGAGGGTGCCAAGAGACCCAGTACTTC. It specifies CASSKGLAGGCQETQYF.